Listed below are T cell receptor beta chains from one sample, sequenced in a study of regulatory T cells in long-lasting Graves disease. TCRdb analysed the multiplex PCR reads with MiXCR anew, one entry per CDR3 protein. The sample holds over 350,000 distinct CDR3 sequences; about a fifth are singletons and the top ten take about 20%. This specimen was peripheral blood mononuclear cells (PBMCs), taken when the disease was refractory, from a patient treated with antithyroid drugs. These TCRs come from a female donor with Graves disease. Both conserved end residues are trimmed from each CDR3.

cdr3_aa: ASSGQGRQETQY
v_call: TRBV25-1

cdr3_aa: AISDGDRVYGYT
v_call: TRBV10-3

cdr3_aa: ASSTGVRLVDTQY
v_call: TRBV12-3/TRBV12-4

cdr3_aa: ASSGQGAVLEKLF
v_call: TRBV27

cdr3_aa: ASSPSTGATEAF
v_call: TRBV7-3

cdr3_aa: ASSPGLAGAAF
v_call: TRBV28

cdr3_aa: SARTQNNSPLH
v_call: TRBV20-1

cdr3_aa: ATLTGGYGYT
v_call: TRBV19

cdr3_aa: ASSFGYTGELF
v_call: TRBV11-2

cdr3_aa: SASLAGLSYEQY
v_call: TRBV20-1

cdr3_aa: ASSSPLGDPGLALSYEQY
v_call: TRBV5-1

cdr3_aa: ASSTQGLESYEQY
v_call: TRBV7-2

cdr3_aa: ASSAFTGNTGELF
v_call: TRBV6-1

cdr3_aa: SVAGGNSMYGYT
v_call: TRBV29-1

cdr3_aa: ASSSRDFYEQY
v_call: TRBV7-2

cdr3_aa: ASSYYANTGGLF
v_call: TRBV12-3/TRBV12-4

cdr3_aa: ASSLPGQGIGEQY
v_call: TRBV27

cdr3_aa: ASSLRDRVSEAF
v_call: TRBV11-2

cdr3_aa: ASSEAGRAEAS
v_call: TRBV2

cdr3_aa: ASTEAGNEQF
v_call: TRBV12-3/TRBV12-4

cdr3_aa: ASSPLRTSEQETQY
v_call: TRBV9

cdr3_aa: AGRTDQETQY
v_call: TRBV2

cdr3_aa: SGGTLRETQY
v_call: TRBV29-1

cdr3_aa: SARILSADTQY
v_call: TRBV20-1

cdr3_aa: ATQRDRGRRDDEQY
v_call: TRBV2

cdr3_aa: ASSLGPTGQY
v_call: TRBV12-3/TRBV12-4

cdr3_aa: ASSLKIGVHYGYT
v_call: TRBV19

cdr3_aa: ASRQANEKLF
v_call: TRBV2